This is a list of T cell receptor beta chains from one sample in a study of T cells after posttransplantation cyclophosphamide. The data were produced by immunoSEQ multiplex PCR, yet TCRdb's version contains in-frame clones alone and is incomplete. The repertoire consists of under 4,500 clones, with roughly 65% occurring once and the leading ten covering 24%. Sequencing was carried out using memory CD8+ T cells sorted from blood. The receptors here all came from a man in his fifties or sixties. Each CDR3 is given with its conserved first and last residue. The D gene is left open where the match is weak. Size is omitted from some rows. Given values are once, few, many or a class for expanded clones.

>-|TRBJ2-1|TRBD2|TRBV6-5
TGTGCCAGCAGTTACGTCGGGGGGAGCTCCTACAATGAGCAGTTCTTC
CASSYVGGSSYNEQFF
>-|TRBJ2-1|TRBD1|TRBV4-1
TGCGCCAGCAGCCAAGACTGGTCACAGGGGAATGAGCAGTTCTTC
CASSQDWSQGNEQFF
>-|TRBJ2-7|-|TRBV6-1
TGTGCCAGCAGTGAAGCGATTTGGGCAGGGCGGTCCTACGAGCAGTACTTC
CASSEAIWAGRSYEQYF
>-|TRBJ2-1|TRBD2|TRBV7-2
TGTGCCAGCAGCTTGCGGACTAGCGCTTACAATGAGCAGTTCTTC
CASSLRTSAYNEQFF
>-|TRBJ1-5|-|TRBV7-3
TGTGCCAGCAGCTTACAAGGGGGTCAGCCCCAGCATTTT
CASSLQGGQPQHF
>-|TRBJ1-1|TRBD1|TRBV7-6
TGTGCCAGCAGCGAGACAAGGGGGCCGGACACTGAAGCTTTCTTT
CASSETRGPDTEAFF
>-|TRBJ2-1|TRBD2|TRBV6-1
TGTGCCAGCAGGGGCGGGGCGGGAGGTCCCAATGAGCAGTTCTTC
CASRGGAGGPNEQFF
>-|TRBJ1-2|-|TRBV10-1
TGCGCCAGCAGTAAGTTGCCAGGATCGCGAAAGACCTATGGCTACACCTTC
CASSKLPGSRKTYGYTF
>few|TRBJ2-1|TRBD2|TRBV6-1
TGTGCCAGCAGCCCGACTAGCGGGACCCCAAATGAGCAGTTCTTC
CASSPTSGTPNEQFF
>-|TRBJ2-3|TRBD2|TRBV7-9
TGTGCCAGCAGCCCACCTAGCGGGAGGGCCGGAGATACGCAGTATTTT
CASSPPSGRAGDTQYF
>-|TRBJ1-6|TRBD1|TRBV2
TGTGCCAGCAGTGAGACAGGGGACGGGTCTAATTCACCCCTCCACTTT
CASSETGDGSNSPLHF
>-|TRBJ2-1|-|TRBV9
TGTGCCAGCAGTTACGGGATGTCCTACAATGAGCAGTTCTTC
CASSYGMSYNEQFF
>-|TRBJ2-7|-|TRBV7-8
TGTGCCAGCAGCTTATTTGGGACTTATCCCTACGAGCAGTACTTC
CASSLFGTYPYEQYF
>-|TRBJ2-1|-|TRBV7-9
TGTGCCAGCAGCCCCGAGTGGGGGGTTGAGCAGTTCTTC
CASSPEWGVEQFF
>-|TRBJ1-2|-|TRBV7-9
TGTGCCAGCAGCTTAGTCGCGTTCTATGGCTACACCTTC
CASSLVAFYGYTF
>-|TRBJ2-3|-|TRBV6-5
TGTGCCAGCAGTTACTCCGGGGAAACAGATACGCAGTATTTT
CASSYSGETDTQYF
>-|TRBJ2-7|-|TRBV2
TGTGCCAGCTTCGGGACTGTCGGGTACGAGCAGTACTTC
CASFGTVGYEQYF
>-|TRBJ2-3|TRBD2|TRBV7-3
TGTGCCAGCAGCTTAGCGGGAGGGGTAGATACGCAGTATTTT
CASSLAGGVDTQYF
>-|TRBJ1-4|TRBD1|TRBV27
TGTGCCAGCAGTCCCCGGACAGGGGAGGTTGAAAAACTGTTTTTT
CASSPRTGEVEKLFF
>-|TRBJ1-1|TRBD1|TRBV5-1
TGCGCCAGCAGCTATGGACAGGGCTACACTGAAGCTTTCTTT
CASSYGQGYTEAFF
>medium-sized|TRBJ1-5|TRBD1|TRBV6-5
TGTGCCAGCAGGGGACAGGGCAATCAGCCCCAGCATTTT
CASRGQGNQPQHF
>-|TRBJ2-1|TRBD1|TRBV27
TGTGCCAGCAGTTACGGACAGGGGGCGGCTGAGCAGTTCTTC
CASSYGQGAAEQFF
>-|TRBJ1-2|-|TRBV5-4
TGTGCCAGCAGCCCCGGTAGCGGCTACACCTTC
CASSPGSGYTF
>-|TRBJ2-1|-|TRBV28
TGTGCCAGCAATTGGGGAGGACCGAACAATGAGCAGTTCTTC
CASNWGGPNNEQFF
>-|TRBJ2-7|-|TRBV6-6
TGTGCCAGCAGTTATGGAGGCGTGCAGTACTTC
CASSYGGVQYF
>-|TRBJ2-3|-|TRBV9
TGTGCCAGCAGCGACGGAGATAACACAGATACGCAGTATTTT
CASSDGDNTDTQYF
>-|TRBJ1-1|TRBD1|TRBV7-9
TGTGCCAGCAGCCCCCGGACAGGTCGGATGAACACTGAAGCTTTCTTT
CASSPRTGRMNTEAFF
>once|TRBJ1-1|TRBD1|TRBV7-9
TGTGCCAGCAGCTACGGGACAGATGAAGCTTTCTTT
CASSYGTDEAFF
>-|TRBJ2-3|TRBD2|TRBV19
TGTGCCAGTAGTCTTCTACTAGCGGGGGGTACAGATACGCAGTATTTT
CASSLLLAGGTDTQYF
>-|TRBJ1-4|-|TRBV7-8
TGTGCCAGCAGCCGTGGAAGTAATACTAACCCAAAACTGTTTTTT
CASSRGSNTNPKLFF
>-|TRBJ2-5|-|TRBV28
TGTGCCAGCAGCCCAACGACAGTTTATTTTCGGGAGACCCAGTACTTC
CASSPTTVYFRETQYF
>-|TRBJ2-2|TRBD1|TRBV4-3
TGCGCCAGCAGCCAAGATTGGACAGGGGGCTATACCGGGGAGCTGTTTTTT
CASSQDWTGGYTGELFF
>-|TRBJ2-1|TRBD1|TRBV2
TGTGCCAGCAGTGATGCGCACGGGACAGGGGTGGGGGATGAGCAGTTCTTC
CASSDAHGTGVGDEQFF
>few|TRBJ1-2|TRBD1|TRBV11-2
TGTGCCAGCAGCTTATCGAAGACAGGGGAAGGTGGCTACACCTTC
CASSLSKTGEGGYTF
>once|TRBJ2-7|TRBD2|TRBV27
TGTGCCAGCAGTGCGGGAGCCACCTACGAGCAGTACTTC
CASSAGATYEQYF
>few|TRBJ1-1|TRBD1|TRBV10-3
TGTGCCATCAGGACCCCCGAGAAACAGGGGGAGGGCACTGAAGCTTTCTTT
CAIRTPEKQGEGTEAFF
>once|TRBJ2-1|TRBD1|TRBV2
TGTGCCAGCAGTGAAACAGGGGATTACAATGAGCAGTTCTTC
CASSETGDYNEQFF
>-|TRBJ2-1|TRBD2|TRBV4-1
TGCGCCAGCAGCGTCCGACTAGCCTTGGCTGAGCAGTTCTTC
CASSVRLALAEQFF
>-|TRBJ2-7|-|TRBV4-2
TGTGCCAGCAGCCAAGATCCCCGTCTCCCCTACTACGAGCAGTACTTC
CASSQDPRLPYYEQYF
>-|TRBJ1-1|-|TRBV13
TGTGCCAGCAGCTTAGTAGGCGGGTGGAACACTGAAGCTTTCTTT
CASSLVGGWNTEAFF
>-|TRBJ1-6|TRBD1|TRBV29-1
TGCAGCGTGATTTTACAGGGGGCAGGATCACCCCTCCACTTT
CSVILQGAGSPLHF
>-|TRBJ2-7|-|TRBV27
TGTGCCAGTCAGGGGAGCGACTACGAGCAGTACTTC
CASQGSDYEQYF
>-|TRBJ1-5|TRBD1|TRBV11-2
TGTGCCAGCAGCTCTACAGGGGGCGGGGATCAGCCCCAGCATTTT
CASSSTGGGDQPQHF
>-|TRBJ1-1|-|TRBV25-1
TGTGCCAGCAGTGTAAACACTGAAGCTTTCTTT
CASSVNTEAFF
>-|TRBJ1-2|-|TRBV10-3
TGTGCCATCAGTGAGGGAGTTAACTATGGCTACACCTTC
CAISEGVNYGYTF
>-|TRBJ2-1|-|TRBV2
TGTGCCAGCAGTCGCCCGAGTAGAGGTGAGCAGTTCTTC
CASSRPSRGEQFF